This TCR beta chain originates from a study of cytomegalovirus exposure and HLA in healthy donors. Study overall: Earlier, approximately 110 million unique TCR beta sequences were recovered from around 190 million T cells by an analysis. Some 85 million unique TCRs, all from HLA-typed donors, were included in an early release of the data. General study points: Earlier analysis found most TCR beta V segments productive about 87% or about 30% of the time.

It was with 60 Vbeta and 13 Jbeta primers that the PCR ran. The data were produced by immunoSEQ multiplex PCR, yet TCRdb's version contains in-frame clones alone and is incomplete. Among around 200,000 clones listed, approximately 85% were seen once. Though nominally healthy at sampling, donors likely had unrecorded immune exposures. A remark on this clone: Its antigen is unknown.

The TCR was taken from a woman younger than 30 in good health and CMV-seronegative. The sample consisted of PBMCs.

CDR3 protein: CASSFRQGAGEQYF. CDR3 coding DNA: TGTGCCAGCAGCTTCCGACAGGGGGCTGGCGAGCAGTACTTC. This chain uses TRBV7-8 with TRBJ2-7, with 10 positions matching TRBD1. Germline CDR1 reads SGHVS; CDR2 reads FQNEAQ. This CDR3 spans 14 amino acids. The V segment lost 3 bases and the J segment 6 bases; nucleotides outside the gene matches: 5.